This TCR beta chain is drawn from a study of blood T cell repertoires in COVID-19 (dated by TCRdb to between 2020 and 2021). Regarding the research as a whole: Samples covering the acute and convalescent phases of COVID-19 were provided by collaborators in the United States, Italy and Spain. The prospective study material was composed of cDNA or gDNA derived from T cells, B-cell-depleted T cells, or PBMCs. The dataset comprised deeply sampled blood TCRbeta repertoires from subjects exposed to, actively infected with, or recovered from COVID-19. The repertoires were released in a freely available public database meant as a resource for research on the immune response to SARS-CoV-2. The samples were drawn from two sources: the first 160 participants of the ongoing ImmuneRACE study, and 1,254 subjects contributed by 6 global collaborators. Nearly every sample came with metadata listing a de-identified subject ID, COVID-19 status, age in years and sex. Where available, HLA class I and class II types were obtained from metadata supplied by the sample provider rather than from assay-based typing. Study-level results and caveats: The amount of clinical and demographic metadata varied by source and participant and was provided uncurated.

Each collaborating institution followed its own protocols to collect whole blood in K2EDTA tubes. For TCRbeta analysis, collaborator samples were shipped as frozen whole blood, as isolated PBMCs, or as DNA extracted from either sample type. CDR1 is given as SGHRS and CDR2 as YFSETQ, both from the germline V gene. The germline ends are 12 bases apart after V is trimmed by 0 bases and J by 8 bases. The CDR3 runs 15 amino acids, cysteine and phenylalanine included. Only the CDR3 DNA is retained, 45 bases long and in frame from the first base. A remark on this clone: Its specific antigen is unknown. Base quality data are lacking; no much larger clone is found one base away.

TCRbeta CDR3 regions were amplified from genomic DNA by means of the immunoSEQ Assay, a bias-controlled multiplex PCR. Processing in the source paper ran as follows. Nucleated cell counts per sample were estimated from amplification of reference gene primers within the assay. Sequence reads were collapsed and filtered to measure the absolute abundance of every unique TCRbeta CDR3 rearrangement. For each sample, productive Simpson clonality was calculated as the square root of Simpson's diversity index across productive rearrangements. TCRdb carries this immuneACCESS record with in-frame sequences only. Its versions omit some clonotypes, under half of them owing to an unresolved V gene in the studies checked, with the rest unexplained. The V and J calls and clone size were taken over from that table, and D and trimming were inferred from the DNA. The sample contains 100,000 to 150,000 clones, over 80% of them found a single time. The top ten hold approximately 10% of the sample.

The chain is assembled from TRBV5-1 and TRBJ1-6, with an unclear D gene assignment. The clonotype originates from a man aged 55 to 70 with acute or convalescent COVID-19. The specimen sequenced was peripheral blood. In nucleotides, the sequence is TGCGCCAGCAGCTTGGATGGGAGAGACGATTCACCCCTCCACTTT. It translates to CASSLDGRDDSPLHF.